This T cell receptor (beta chain) is drawn from a study of CXCR3-negative and CXCR3-positive naive CD8 T cells. Whole-study findings and limits: For the naive subsets, surface CD5 was similar, and TCR strength was inferred from TRB CDR3 properties. Comparably high diversity was seen in both naive subsets, and much lower diversity in memory CD8+ cells. In CXCR3-positive naive cells, the TRB CDR3s were more hydrophobic than in CXCR3-negative naive cells.

CDR1 SGHRS and CDR2 YFSETQ come from the germline V gene. The CDR3 has 16 amino acids. Comments on this clonotype: The antigen remains unidentified.

Libraries of TRB cDNA were made by 5' RACE and carried UMIs. With the 5' RACE reads reprocessed, TCRdb shows one record per CDR3 protein and no DNA. The listing contains about 120,000 distinct CDR3 sequences. The sequenced sample consisted of naive CXCR3- CD8+ T cells from blood. Subset indicated: CD45RO-CCR7+CD27+CD95- naive CD8+ T cells lacking CXCR3 (TNR3-). The TCR comes from a human donor in good health. Some clones in this sample may be carry-over from other donors' samples. The chain employs TRBV5-1 and TRBJ2-1; TCRdb lists TRBD1, though no DNA is available to test this call. The CDR3 reads CASSLSGGRRYNEQFF.